These 24 T cell receptor beta chains came from one sample sequenced in a study of cytomegalovirus exposure and HLA in healthy donors. PCR primers comprised 60 Vbeta and 13 Jbeta primers. The table came from immunoSEQ multiplex PCR; TCRdb's copy has only in-frame clones and leaves some out. Among 150,000 to 160,000 clones listed, 70% to 80% were seen once. Sequencing was carried out using PBMCs. These receptors came from a man younger than 40 in good health and CMV-seropositive.

This chain uses TRBV9 with TRBJ1-5, with D perhaps matching TRBD1 (6 bases). The CDR3 is made up of 14 amino acids. Per germline, CDR1 SGDLS and CDR2 YYNGEE. Between the trimmed V and J ends, which lost 4 bases and 10 bases, there was a span of 18 bases. CDR3 in DNA: TGTGCCAGCAGCCCCCGGGACAATTTTTTCCCCCAGCATTTT. Translating gives CASSPRDNFFPQHF.

This chain links TRBV6-5 with TRBJ1-2; 10 bases are a match to TRBD1. The V and J ends lost 0 bases and 7 bases, in that order; junction bases with no gene match: 8. Germline V gives CDR1 MNHEY, CDR2 SVGAGI. The length of the CDR3 is 16 residues. The CDR3 loop reads CASSYSGTGVSRGYTF. For the CDR3, the DNA is TGTGCCAGCAGTTACTCCGGGACAGGGGTCTCTCGTGGCTACACCTTC.

The J gene is TRBJ1-2, the V gene TRBV27; the D gene is possibly TRBD1 (5 bases). This CDR3 has 14 residues. Germline CDR1 reads MNHEY; CDR2 reads SMNVEV (reference sequence). V was shortened by 1 base and J by 3 bases, with 9 bases between the two germline ends. CDR3 sequence reads: CASSLFRGDYGYTF. CDR3 bases: TGTGCCAGCAGTTTATTTAGGGGCGACTATGGCTACACCTTC.

About this clone itself: In the same sample, other DNA sequences code for this CDR3. V gene TRBV9 combines with J gene TRBJ1-4; D unclear. The CDR3 runs to 15 residues. Germline CDR1 reads SGDLS; CDR2 reads YYNGEE. With 1 base removed from V and 8 bases from J, the gap between germline ends came to 15 bases. The CDR3 nucleotides read TGTGCCAGCAGCGTATCACAAACCCCGCGGGAAAAACTGTTTTTT. This sequence encodes CASSVSQTPREKLFF.

This sequence joins TRBV13 and TRBJ1-2, with 7 positions matching TRBD1. The CDR3 has 14 amino acids. Looked up from germline, CDR1 is PRHDT and CDR2 is FYEKMQ (reference sequence). After removal of 5 bases from V and 0 bases from J, the junction contained 3 bases not matched to a gene. The CDR3 sequence: CASSMGQSNYGYTF. The CDR3 DNA follows: TGTGCCAGCAGCATGGGACAGTCTAACTATGGCTACACCTTC.

The chain joins TRBV2 to TRBJ2-7; TRBD1 agrees at 11 bases. Germline V CDR1 and CDR2: SNHLY, FYNNEI. The CDR3 has 13 residues. V dropped 11 bases and J dropped 4; count of bases not matched to a gene: 7. The CDR3 region is CAGRTGGDYEQYF. For the CDR3, the DNA is TGTGCCGGTAGGACAGGGGGCGATTACGAGCAGTACTTC.

V usage is TRBV5-6 and J usage is TRBJ2-3; D might be TRBD2 (5 bases). V was pared by 3 bases and J by 2 bases, with 10 bases between. CDR1 and CDR2 from the germline V gene are SGHDT and YYEEEE. The CDR3 is 14 amino acids. DNA of the CDR3: TGTGCCAGCAGCTATGGAGGTCCCACAGATACGCAGTATTTT. Translated, it gives CASSYGGPTDTQYF.

In this sample, this clone turned up once. V gene TRBV5-1 combines with J gene TRBJ2-3; 7 bases fit TRBD2. CDR1 SGHRS and CDR2 YFSETQ come from the germline V gene. The CDR3 is 16 amino acids. V was pared by 2 bases and J by 0 bases, with 6 bases of the junction left unmatched. The CDR3 sequence is CASSFGLAESTDTQYF. DNA for the CDR3: TGCGCCAGCAGCTTTGGTCTAGCGGAAAGCACAGATACGCAGTATTTT. Combining the CDR3 with reference TRBV5-1 and TRBJ2-3 gives the whole variable domain KAGVTQTPRYLIKTRGQQVTLSCSPISGHRSVSWYQQTPGQGLQFLFEYFSETQRNKGNFPGRFSGRQFSNSRSEMNVSTLELGDSALYLCASSFGLAESTDTQYFGPGTRLTVL.

This clone was detected a few times. The chain links TRBV7-9 to TRBJ2-1; the match to TRBD2 covers 14 bases. The CDR3 is 14 amino acids. Trimming removed 7 bases from V and 13 bases from J; junction bases left unmatched: 9. CDR1 is SEHNR and CDR2 is FQNEAQ in the germline V gene (reference sequence). In nucleotides, the CDR3 is TGTGCCAGCACAACCGGGACTAGCGGGAGTATTCAGTTCTTC. Its translation is CASTTGTSGSIQFF.

The rearrangement links TRBV27 to TRBJ1-2; possible D gene TRBD1, 6 bases. This CDR3 has 14 residues. The V gene lost 7 bases and the J gene lost 3 bases, with 15 bases spanning the gap. CDR1 and CDR2 from the germline V gene are MNHEY and SMNVEV (reference sequence). The DNA of the CDR3 is TGTGCCAGCACCAGGTCGGGGGGCGACTATGGCTACACCTTC. As protein: CASTRSGGDYGYTF.

This chain joins TRBV11-3 and TRBJ2-1, with D possibly being TRBD1 (6 bases). Trimming cost V 6 bases and J 1 base, with 13 bases left between them. The germline V gene encodes CDR1 SGHNT and CDR2 YENEEA. The CDR3 has 15 residues. CDR3 in DNA: TGTGCCAGCAGTCACCGGACAGTTTCCTACAATGAGCAGTTCTTC. Translation: CASSHRTVSYNEQFF. The whole variable domain, filled in from reference TRBV11-3 and TRBJ2-1, reads EAGVVQSPRYKIIEKKQPVAFWCNPISGHNTLYWYLQNLGQGPELLIRYENEEAVDDSQLPKDRFSAERLKGVDSTLKIQPAELGDSAVYLCASSHRTVSYNEQFFGPGTRLTVL.

This chain joins TRBV15 and TRBJ2-7, with a tentative D call TRBD1 (6 bases). Germline V gene lookup returns CDR1 LNHNV and CDR2 YYDKDF (reference sequence). The V and J ends lost 0 bases and 6 bases respectively, with 15 bases between them. The CDR3 spans 15 residues. The CDR3 DNA sequence: TGTGCCACCAGCAGAGATTTACAGGGCGAGGGCGAGCAGTACTTC. It codes for CATSRDLQGEGEQYF. The whole variable domain, remainder taken from reference TRBV15 and TRBJ2-7, is DAMVIQNPRYQVTQFGKPVTLSCSQTLNHNVMYWYQQKSSQAPKLLFHYYDKDFNNEADTPDNFQSRRPNTSFCFLDIRSPGLGDTAMYLCATSRDLQGEGEQYFGPGTRLTVT.

The rearrangement joins TRBV5-1 to TRBJ2-1, with 11 bases lining up with TRBD2. CDR1 is SGHRS, CDR2 YFSETQ, per germline. V gave up 4 bases and J gave up 2 bases; unmatched junction bases: 2. The CDR3 runs 15 residues. The DNA for the CDR3 is TGCGCCAGCAGCCTAGCGGGAGGAACCTACAATGAGCAGTTCTTC. This codes for CASSLAGGTYNEQFF.

The chain combines TRBV28 with TRBJ1-5; 8 positions agree with TRBD1. Germline V gives CDR1 MDHEN, CDR2 SYDVKM. Unmatched junction bases numbered 4, after V lost 1 base and J lost 5 bases. The CDR3 is 15 amino acids. The CDR3 loop is CASSLLSTGDQPQHF. CDR3 nucleotide sequence: TGTGCCAGCAGTTTATTATCGACAGGGGATCAGCCCCAGCATTTT.

This clone came up once. The chain is built from TRBV18 and TRBJ2-7; 15 nucleotides agree with TRBD2. In germline, CDR1 is KGHSH, CDR2 LQKENI. Trimming at V came to 0 bases and at J to 4 bases, leaving 4 bases not matched to a gene. The CDR3 loop spans 17 amino acids. The CDR3 sequence is CASSPPGLAGGGYEQYF. The CDR3 nucleotides read TGTGCCAGCTCACCACCGGGACTAGCGGGAGGTGGGTACGAGCAGTACTTC.

This chain joins TRBV28 and TRBJ1-4; D remains ambiguous. Between the trimmed V and J ends, which lost 5 bases and 8 bases, there was a span of 21 bases. Germline values: CDR1 MDHEN, CDR2 SYDVKM. The CDR3 loop spans 16 amino acids. CDR3 nucleotides: TGTGCCAGCAGTCTCCCAGGAGCCCTAACGGGGGAAAAACTGTTTTTT. Protein: CASSLPGALTGEKLFF.

Details on this clone: One end of the junction is discordant with germline, which a read error may explain. The CDR3 protein is CASSLDPTGGRIWNF. CDR3 DNA: TGCGCCAGCAGCTTGGACCCGACAGGGGGTCGAATCTGGAATTTC. The V call is TRBV5-1, the J call TRBJ1-2; TRBD1 matches at 9 bases. Per germline, CDR1 SGHRS and CDR2 YFSETQ. This CDR3 has 15 amino acids. Combining the CDR3 with reference TRBV5-1 and TRBJ1-2 gives the whole variable domain KAGVTQTPRYLIKTRGQQVTLSCSPISGHRSVSWYQQTPGQGLQFLFEYFSETQRNKGNFPGRFSGRQFSNSRSEMNVSTLELGDSALYLCASSLDPTGGRIWNFGSGTRLTVV.

The chain couples TRBV4-2 to TRBJ1-4; 7 nucleotides match TRBD1. The V gene's germline CDR1 is LGHNA and CDR2 YNFKEQ. This CDR3 has 16 amino acids. Germline trimming cut 0 bases from V and 5 bases from J; bases unmatched to any gene: 6. CDR3 DNA sequence: TGTGCCAGCAGCCAAGAACTGGGGGACAGCAATGAAAAACTGTTTTTT. It yields the protein CASSQELGDSNEKLFF.

The rearrangement uses TRBV29-1 and TRBJ1-1; TRBD1 matches 7 bases. V shed 4 bases and J 7 bases; nucleotides not matched to a gene: 12. The CDR3 runs 14 residues. Germline-derived CDR1 and CDR2 are SQVTM and ANQGSEA. CDR3 amino acids: CSVGRTGVGGEAFF. CDR3 nucleotides: TGCAGCGTTGGACGTACAGGGGTAGGAGGTGAAGCTTTCTTT. Full variable domain (remainder filled in from reference TRBV29-1 and TRBJ1-1): SAVISQKPSRDICQRGTSLTIQCQVDSQVTMMFWYRQQPGQSLTLIATANQGSEATYESGFVIDKFPISRPNLTFSTLTVSNMSPEDSSIYLCSVGRTGVGGEAFFGQGTRLTVV.

The CDR3 spells CASSLGRVRGNEQFF. CDR3 in DNA: TGTGCCAGCAGTTTAGGCAGGGTGCGTGGCAATGAGCAGTTCTTC. The rearrangement joins TRBV27 to TRBJ2-1; TRBD1 might be the D (5 bases). Germline CDR1 is MNHEY and CDR2 is SMNVEV (reference sequence). The CDR3 consists of 15 residues. Trimming took 2 bases from V and 6 from J, leaving 14 bases between them.

The CDR3 DNA reads TGTGCCAGCAGCGTAGGGTTGGGACTAGCGGGAGAGGGTCCATTAGCCAAAAACATTCAGTACTTC. The encoded protein is CASSVGLGLAGEGPLAKNIQYF. The rearrangement uses TRBV9 and TRBJ2-4, with TRBD2 matching over 14 bases. Germline trimming cut 0 bases from V and 0 bases from J; bases unmatched to any gene: 14. The CDR3 is made up of 22 amino acids. Germline CDR1 reads SGDLS; CDR2 reads YYNGEE.

This CDR3 is CASNIQGYTEAFF. The CDR3 nucleotides read TGTGCCAGCAATATCCAGGGGTACACTGAAGCTTTCTTT. V is TRBV2 and J is TRBJ1-1; D may be TRBD1 (6 bases). The V gene lost 7 bases and the J gene lost 3 bases, with 12 bases spanning the gap. Per the germline V gene, CDR1 is SNHLY and CDR2 is FYNNEI. The CDR3 is 13 residues long. Variable domain in full (rest from reference TRBV2 and TRBJ1-1): EPEVTQTPSHQVTQMGQEVILRCVPISNHLYFYWYRQILGQKVEFLVSFYNNEISEKSEIFDDQFSVERPDGSNFTLKIRSTKLEDSAMYFCASNIQGYTEAFFGQGTRLTVV.

In this sample, this clone turned up once. The gene calls are TRBV19 and TRBJ1-5; the match to TRBD1 covers 8 bases. CDR1 is LNHDA, CDR2 SQIVND, per germline (reference sequence). The CDR3 covers 14 residues. V was clipped by 6 bases and J by 4 bases; unmatched bases: 5. This CDR3 is CASSQTGGNQPQHF. DNA for the CDR3: TGTGCCAGTAGCCAAACAGGGGGGAATCAGCCCCAGCATTTT. The variable domain in full, completed from reference TRBV19 and TRBJ1-5, reads DGGITQSPKYLFRKEGQNVTLSCEQNLNHDAMYWYRQDPGQGLRLIYYSQIVNDFQKGDIAEGYSVSREKKESFPLTVTSAQKNPTAFYLCASSQTGGNQPQHFGDGTRLSIL.

V and J are TRBV28 and TRBJ2-7, with a possible D match to TRBD2 (6 bases). Germline-derived CDR1 and CDR2 are MDHEN and SYDVKM. The CDR3 length is 12 residues. V was cut by 8 bases and J by 6 bases, with 14 bases left in between. In nucleotides, the CDR3 is TGTGCCAGCGACGGGGGAGGTTTCGAGCAGTACTTC. Translation gives CASDGGGFEQYF.